The source of this TCR beta chain is a study of control samples from healthy donors and cancer patients. Profiled with immunoSEQ multiplex PCR; TCRdb holds only in-frame clones, not every one. This table has 90,000 to 100,000 clones, around three quarters appearing once. CDR1 is SNHLY and CDR2 is FYNNEI in the germline V gene. The CDR3 has 17 residues. V shed 2 bases, J shed 3 bases, and the junction held 11 bases outside the gene matches. The sequence derives from a young woman in good health. Material: blood. The chain joins TRBV2 to TRBJ1-2, with 8 bases identical to TRBD1. The CDR3 sequence: CASSEKDRVSLDYGYTF. The CDR3 region has the DNA TGTGCCAGCAGTGAAAAGGACAGGGTTTCTCTAGACTATGGCTACACCTTC.